This T cell receptor beta chain was sequenced in a study of blood T cell repertoires in COVID-19. Study as a whole: Acute and convalescent COVID-19 specimens originated in the United States, Italy and Spain.

Using immunoSEQ multiplex PCR, the repertoire was profiled, and TCRdb retains in-frame clones only, with some absent. This sample has some 190,000 clones, with 80% to 90% found just once. The receptor was derived from a man in his 60s with acute or convalescent COVID-19. Sequenced input: peripheral blood.

The CDR3 coding sequence is TGCAGTGCTAGTGGCGGGACTGAGTTCTTC. Its translation is CSASGGTEFF. The chain uses TRBV20-1 and TRBJ2-1, with D possibly TRBD2 on 6 matching bases. With 3 bases removed from V and 14 bases from J, the gap between germline ends came to 11 bases. The CDR3 contains 10 residues. Looked up from germline, CDR1 is DFQATT and CDR2 is SNEGSKA (reference sequence).